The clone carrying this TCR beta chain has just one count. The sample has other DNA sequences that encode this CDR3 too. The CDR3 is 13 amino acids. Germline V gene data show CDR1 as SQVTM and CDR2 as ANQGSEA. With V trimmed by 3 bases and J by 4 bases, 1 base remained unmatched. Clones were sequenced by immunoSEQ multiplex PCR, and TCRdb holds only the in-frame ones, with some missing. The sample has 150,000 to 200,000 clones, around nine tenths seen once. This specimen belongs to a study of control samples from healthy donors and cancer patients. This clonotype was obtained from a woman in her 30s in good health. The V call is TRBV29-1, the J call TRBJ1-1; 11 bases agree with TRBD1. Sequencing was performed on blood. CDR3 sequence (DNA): TGCAGCGTTGATGGGACAGGGGGCACTGAAGCTTTCTTT. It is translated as CSVDGTGGTEAFF. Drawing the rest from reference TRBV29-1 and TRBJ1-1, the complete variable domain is SAVISQKPSRDICQRGTSLTIQCQVDSQVTMMFWYRQQPGQSLTLIATANQGSEATYESGFVIDKFPISRPNLTFSTLTVSNMSPEDSSIYLCSVDGTGGTEAFFGQGTRLTVV.